The clone carrying this T cell receptor beta chain has only one observation. Its antigen is as yet unknown. An end of the junction differs from the germline gene, which may be a read error. Germline lookup yields CDR1 SEHNR and CDR2 FQNEAQ (reference sequence). The CDR3 is 10 residues long. PCR involved 60 Vbeta and 13 Jbeta primers. TCRdb keeps only in-frame clones here, not all; method: immunoSEQ multiplex PCR. The data hold 100,000 to 150,000 clones, with about 80% observed a single time. This entry is derived from a study of cytomegalovirus exposure and HLA in healthy donors. Regarding the study as a whole: An analysis was carried out at a later point. It showed that HLA-associated TCR beta chains were more clonally expanded than equally common non-associated chains. Accurate predictions that matched the HLA-A and HLA-B alleles of most subjects were reportedly made from TCR beta sequences.

The sequence was collected from a man in his forties in good health and CMV-seronegative. The V gene is TRBV7-9, the J gene TRBJ2-7, with D perhaps TRBD2 (5 bases). Sequencing input: PBMCs. CDR3 sequence (DNA): TGTGCCAGCACCGATGACGGGGAAAACTTC. This codes for CASTDDGENF.